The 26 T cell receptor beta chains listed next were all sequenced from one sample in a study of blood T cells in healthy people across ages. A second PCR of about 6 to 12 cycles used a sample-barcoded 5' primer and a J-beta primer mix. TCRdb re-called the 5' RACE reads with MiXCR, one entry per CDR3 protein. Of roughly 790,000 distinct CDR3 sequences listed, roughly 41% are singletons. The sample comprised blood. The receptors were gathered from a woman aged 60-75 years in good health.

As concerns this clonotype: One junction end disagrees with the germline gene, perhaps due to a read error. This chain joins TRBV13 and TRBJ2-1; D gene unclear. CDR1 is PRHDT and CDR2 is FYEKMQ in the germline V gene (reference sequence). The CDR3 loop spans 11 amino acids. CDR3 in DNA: TGTGTCAGCAGCTTATTGCATGAGCAGTTCTTC. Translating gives CVSSLLHEQFF.

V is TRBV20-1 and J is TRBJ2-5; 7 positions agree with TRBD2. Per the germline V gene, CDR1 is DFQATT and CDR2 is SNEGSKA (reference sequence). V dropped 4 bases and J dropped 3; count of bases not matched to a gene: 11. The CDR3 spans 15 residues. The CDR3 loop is CSATNPTSPEETQYF. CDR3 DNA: TGCAGTGCTACTAATCCGACTAGCCCCGAAGAGACCCAGTACTTC.

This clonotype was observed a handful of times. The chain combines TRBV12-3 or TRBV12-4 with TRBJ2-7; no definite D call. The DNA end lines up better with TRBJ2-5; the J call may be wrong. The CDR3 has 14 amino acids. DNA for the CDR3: TGTGCCAGCAGTTCAGCTAGGGTGGCGGAGACCCAGTACTTC. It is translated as CASSSARVAETQYF.

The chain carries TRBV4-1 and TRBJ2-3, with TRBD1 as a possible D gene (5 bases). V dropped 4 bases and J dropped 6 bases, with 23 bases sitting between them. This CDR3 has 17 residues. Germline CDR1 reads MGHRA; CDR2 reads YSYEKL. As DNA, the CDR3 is TGCGCCAGCAGCCCCGTAGGGGTCACCGGACCTGGGGATACGCAGTATTTT. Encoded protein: CASSPVGVTGPGDTQYF.

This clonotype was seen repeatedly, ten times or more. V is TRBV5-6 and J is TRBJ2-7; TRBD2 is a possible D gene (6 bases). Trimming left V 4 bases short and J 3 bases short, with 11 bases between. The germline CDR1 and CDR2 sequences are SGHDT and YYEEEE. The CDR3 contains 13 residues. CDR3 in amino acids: CASSVTSIYEQYF. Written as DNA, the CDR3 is TGTGCCAGCAGCGTGACTAGTATCTACGAGCAGTACTTC.

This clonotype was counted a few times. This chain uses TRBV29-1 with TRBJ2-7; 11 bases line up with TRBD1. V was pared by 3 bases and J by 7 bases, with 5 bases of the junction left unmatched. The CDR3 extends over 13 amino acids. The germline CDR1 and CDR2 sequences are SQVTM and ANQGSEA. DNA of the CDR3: TGCAGCGTTGACCGGACAGGGGGCGGAGAGCAGTACTTC. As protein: CSVDRTGGGEQYF.

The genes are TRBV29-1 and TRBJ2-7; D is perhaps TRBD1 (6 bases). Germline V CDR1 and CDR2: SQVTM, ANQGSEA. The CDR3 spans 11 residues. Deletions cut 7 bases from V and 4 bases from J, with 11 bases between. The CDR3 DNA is TGCAGCGCTACAGGGTTGTACGAGCAGTACTTC. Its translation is CSATGLYEQYF.

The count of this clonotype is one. The CDR3 DNA follows: TGTGCCATCAGTGAGCGGGGAGAGACCCAGTACTTC. This codes for CAISERGETQYF. V is TRBV10-3 and J is TRBJ2-5; D possibly corresponds to TRBD2 (5 bases). The CDR3 extends over 12 amino acids. The V gene lost 2 bases and the J gene lost 4 bases, with 5 bases spanning the gap. Germline V gene sequence: CDR1 ENHRY, CDR2 SYGVKD.

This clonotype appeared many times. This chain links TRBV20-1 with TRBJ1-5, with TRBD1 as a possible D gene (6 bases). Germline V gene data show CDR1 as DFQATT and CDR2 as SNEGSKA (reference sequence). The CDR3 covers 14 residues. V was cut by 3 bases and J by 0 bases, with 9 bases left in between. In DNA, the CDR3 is TGCAGTGCTAGCCGGGGGCCTAGCAATCAGCCCCAGCATTTT. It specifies CSASRGPSNQPQHF.

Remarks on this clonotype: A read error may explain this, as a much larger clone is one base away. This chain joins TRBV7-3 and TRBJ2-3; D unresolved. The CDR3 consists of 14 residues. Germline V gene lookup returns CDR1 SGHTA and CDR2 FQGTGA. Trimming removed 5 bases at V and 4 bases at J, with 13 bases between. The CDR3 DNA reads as TGTGCCAGCAGCGTAAACGTGGGCCCAGATACGCAGTATTTT. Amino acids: CASSVNVGPDTQYF.

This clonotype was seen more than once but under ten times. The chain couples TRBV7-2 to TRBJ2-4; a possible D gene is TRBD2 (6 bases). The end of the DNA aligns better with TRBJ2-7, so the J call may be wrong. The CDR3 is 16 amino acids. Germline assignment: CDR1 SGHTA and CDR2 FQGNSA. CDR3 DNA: TGTGCCAGCAGCTCTTCCCAGGCCGCAGGGACTTACGAGCAGTACTTC. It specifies CASSSSQAAGTYEQYF.

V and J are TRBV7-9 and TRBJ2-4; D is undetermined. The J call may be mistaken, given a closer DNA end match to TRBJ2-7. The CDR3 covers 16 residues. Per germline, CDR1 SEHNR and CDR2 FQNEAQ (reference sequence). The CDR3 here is CASTLRQVESPYEQYF. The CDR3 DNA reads TGTGCCAGCACCCTAAGGCAGGTCGAAAGCCCCTACGAGCAGTACTTC.

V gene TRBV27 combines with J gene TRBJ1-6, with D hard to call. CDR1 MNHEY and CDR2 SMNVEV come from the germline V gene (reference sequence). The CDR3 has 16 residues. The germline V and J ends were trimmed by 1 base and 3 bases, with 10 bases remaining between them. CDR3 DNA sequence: TGTGCCAGCAGTTTATATGGGCCCAACTATAATTCACCCCTCCACTTT. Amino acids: CASSLYGPNYNSPLHF.

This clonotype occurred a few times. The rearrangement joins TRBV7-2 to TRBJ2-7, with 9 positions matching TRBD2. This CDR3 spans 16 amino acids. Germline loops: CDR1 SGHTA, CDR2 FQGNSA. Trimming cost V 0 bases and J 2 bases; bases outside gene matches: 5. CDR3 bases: TGTGCCAGCAGCTTAGCGTCTAGCGGGAACACCTACGAGCAGTACTTC. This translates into CASSLASSGNTYEQYF.

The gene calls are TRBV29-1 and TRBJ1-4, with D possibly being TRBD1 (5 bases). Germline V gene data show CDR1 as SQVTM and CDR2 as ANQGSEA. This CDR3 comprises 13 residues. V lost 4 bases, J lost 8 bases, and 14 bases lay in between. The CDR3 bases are TGCAGCGTTGCTGTGGGGGTTGGGGAAAAACTGTTTTTT. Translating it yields CSVAVGVGEKLFF.

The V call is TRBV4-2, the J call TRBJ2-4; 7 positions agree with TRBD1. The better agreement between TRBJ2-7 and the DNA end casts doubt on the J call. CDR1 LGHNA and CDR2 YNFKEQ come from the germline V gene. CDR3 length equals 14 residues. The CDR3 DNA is TGTGCCAGCAGTCTCGGGACAGCCCCTTCCGAGCAGTACTTC. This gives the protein CASSLGTAPSEQYF.

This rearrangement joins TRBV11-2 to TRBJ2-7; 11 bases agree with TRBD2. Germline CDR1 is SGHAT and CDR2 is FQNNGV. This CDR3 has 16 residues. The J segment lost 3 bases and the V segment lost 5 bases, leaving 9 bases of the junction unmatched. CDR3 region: CASSHRGLAEFYEQYF. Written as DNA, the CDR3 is TGTGCCAGCAGCCACAGGGGACTAGCGGAATTCTACGAGCAGTACTTC.

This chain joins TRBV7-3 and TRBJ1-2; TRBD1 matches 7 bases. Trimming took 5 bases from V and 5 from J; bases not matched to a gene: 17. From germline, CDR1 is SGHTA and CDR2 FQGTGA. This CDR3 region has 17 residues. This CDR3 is CASSPKDRRGHCYGYTF. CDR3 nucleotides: TGTGCCAGCAGCCCAAAGGACAGGCGAGGACACTGTTATGGCTACACCTTC.

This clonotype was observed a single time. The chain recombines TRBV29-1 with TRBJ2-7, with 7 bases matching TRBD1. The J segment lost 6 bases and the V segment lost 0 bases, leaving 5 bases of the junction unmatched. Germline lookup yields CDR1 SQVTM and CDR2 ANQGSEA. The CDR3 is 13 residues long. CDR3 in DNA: TGCAGCGTTGAAGAACAGGGGACGGGCGAGCAGTACTTC. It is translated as CSVEEQGTGEQYF.

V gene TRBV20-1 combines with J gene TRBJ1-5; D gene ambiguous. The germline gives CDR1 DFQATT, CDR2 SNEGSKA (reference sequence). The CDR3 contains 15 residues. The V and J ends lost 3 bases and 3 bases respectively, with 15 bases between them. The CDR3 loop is CSASLAGSDNQPQHF. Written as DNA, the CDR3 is TGCAGTGCTAGTCTGGCCGGGTCGGACAATCAGCCCCAGCATTTT.

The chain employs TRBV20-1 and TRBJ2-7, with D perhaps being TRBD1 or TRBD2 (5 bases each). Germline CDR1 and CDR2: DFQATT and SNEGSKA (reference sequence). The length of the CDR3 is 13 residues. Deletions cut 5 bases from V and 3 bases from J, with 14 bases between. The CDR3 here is CSAEGPRRYEQYF. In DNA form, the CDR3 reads TGCAGTGCTGAGGGGCCAAGGCGCTACGAGCAGTACTTC.

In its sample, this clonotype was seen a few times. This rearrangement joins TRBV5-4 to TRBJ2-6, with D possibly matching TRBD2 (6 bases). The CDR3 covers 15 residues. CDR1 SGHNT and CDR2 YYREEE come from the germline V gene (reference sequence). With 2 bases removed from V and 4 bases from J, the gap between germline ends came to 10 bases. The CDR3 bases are TGTGCCAGCAGCTTATTCGGGAGCGGGGCCAACGTCCTGACTTTC. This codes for CASSLFGSGANVLTF.

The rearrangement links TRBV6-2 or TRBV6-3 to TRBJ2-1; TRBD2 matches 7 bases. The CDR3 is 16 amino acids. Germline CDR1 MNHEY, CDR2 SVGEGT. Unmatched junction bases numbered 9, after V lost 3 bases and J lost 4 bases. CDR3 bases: TGTGCCAGCAGTTATCTTGCGGGAGTATCTTACAATGAGCAGTTCTTC. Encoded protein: CASSYLAGVSYNEQFF.

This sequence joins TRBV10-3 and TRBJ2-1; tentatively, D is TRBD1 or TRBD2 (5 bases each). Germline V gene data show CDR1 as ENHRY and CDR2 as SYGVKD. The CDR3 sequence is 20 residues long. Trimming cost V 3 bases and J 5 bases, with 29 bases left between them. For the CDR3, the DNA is TGTGCCATCAGTGAACTTGGGCAGGTCTTTGGGGCTGTGGGGGACAATGAGCAGTTCTTC. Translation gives CAISELGQVFGAVGDNEQFF.

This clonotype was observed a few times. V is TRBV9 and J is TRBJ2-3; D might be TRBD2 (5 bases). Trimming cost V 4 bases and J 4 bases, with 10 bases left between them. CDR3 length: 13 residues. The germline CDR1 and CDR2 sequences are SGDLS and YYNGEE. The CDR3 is CASSPSAADTQYF. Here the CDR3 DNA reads TGTGCCAGCAGCCCCTCAGCGGCAGATACGCAGTATTTT.

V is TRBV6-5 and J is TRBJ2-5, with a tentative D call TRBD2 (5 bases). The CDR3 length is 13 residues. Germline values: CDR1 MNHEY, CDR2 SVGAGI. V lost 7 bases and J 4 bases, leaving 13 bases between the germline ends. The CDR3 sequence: CASNHSATETQYF. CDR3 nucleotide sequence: TGTGCCAGCAACCATAGCGCCACAGAGACCCAGTACTTC.